The entry that follows covers one TCR beta chain sequence. This sample is drawn from a study of blood T cell repertoires in COVID-19. The wider study: Some COVID-19 samples were acute and others convalescent; all came from the United States, Italy and Spain. PBMCs, B-cell-depleted T cells, or T cells provided the cDNA or gDNA that made up the material.

The V gene end was trimmed by 1 base and the J gene end by 0 bases; junction bases not matched to a gene: 2. This CDR3 has 16 amino acids. CDR1 is SGHVS, CDR2 FNYEAQ, per germline. In the study's own analysis: Nucleated cell counts were estimated from reference gene primer amplification. Profiling relied on immunoSEQ multiplex PCR, and the TCRdb table lists in-frame clones only, not all of them. For V, J and clone size, that table is used; D and trimming come from the DNA. Of 160,000 or so clones listed, about 80% were seen once; the top ten hold approximately 8.7%. This sequence originates from a woman aged 70 to 79 with acute or convalescent COVID-19. The chain joins TRBV7-6 to TRBJ2-1, with 8 bases fitting TRBD2. Sequenced material: peripheral blood. The chain's CDR3 is CASSLDLAGSYNEQFF. CDR3 nucleotides: TGTGCCAGCAGCTTAGATCTAGCGGGCTCCTACAATGAGCAGTTCTTC.